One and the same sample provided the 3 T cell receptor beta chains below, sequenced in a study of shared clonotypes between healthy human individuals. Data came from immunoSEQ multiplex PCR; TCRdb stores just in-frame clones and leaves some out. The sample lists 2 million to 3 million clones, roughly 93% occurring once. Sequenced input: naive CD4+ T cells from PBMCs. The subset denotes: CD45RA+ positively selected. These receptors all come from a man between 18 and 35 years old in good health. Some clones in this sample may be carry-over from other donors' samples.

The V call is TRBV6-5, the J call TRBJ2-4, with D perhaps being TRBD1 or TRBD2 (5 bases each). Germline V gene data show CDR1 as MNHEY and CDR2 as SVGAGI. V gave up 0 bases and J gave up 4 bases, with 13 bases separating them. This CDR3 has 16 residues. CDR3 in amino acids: CASSYSGVVGKNIQYF. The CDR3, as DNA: TGTGCCAGCAGTTACTCGGGGGTTGTAGGGAAAAACATTCAGTACTTC.

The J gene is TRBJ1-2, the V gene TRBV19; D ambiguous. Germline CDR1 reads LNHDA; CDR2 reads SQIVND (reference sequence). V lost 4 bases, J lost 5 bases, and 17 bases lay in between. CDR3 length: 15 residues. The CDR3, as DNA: TGTGCCAGTAGTACGATCGGTGGGATAGGGTATGGCTACACCTTC. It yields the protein CASSTIGGIGYGYTF.

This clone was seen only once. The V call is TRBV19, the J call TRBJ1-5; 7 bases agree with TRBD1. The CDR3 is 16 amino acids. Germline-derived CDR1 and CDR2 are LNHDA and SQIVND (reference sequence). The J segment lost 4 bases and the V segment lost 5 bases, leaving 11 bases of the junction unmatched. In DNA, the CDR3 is TGTGCCAGTAGTCCACAGGGGAGGGTATGGAATCAGCCCCAGCATTTT. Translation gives CASSPQGRVWNQPQHF. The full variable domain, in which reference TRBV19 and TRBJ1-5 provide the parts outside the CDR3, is DGGITQSPKYLFRKEGQNVTLSCEQNLNHDAMYWYRQDPGQGLRLIYYSQIVNDFQKGDIAEGYSVSREKKESFPLTVTSAQKNPTAFYLCASSPQGRVWNQPQHFGDGTRLSIL.